This T cell receptor beta chain is drawn from a study of blood T cell repertoires in COVID-19. V shed 2 bases and J 9 bases; nucleotides not matched to a gene: 10. This CDR3 region has 15 residues. Germline V gene lookup returns CDR1 MNHNS and CDR2 SASEGT. Authors' analysis steps: Amplification from reference gene primers served as the basis for estimated nucleated cell counts. Profiled with immunoSEQ multiplex PCR; TCRdb holds only in-frame clones, not every one. The V and J calls and clone size are taken from that table; D and trimming were inferred from the DNA. This sample yields 250,000 to 300,000 clones, of which around 81% are seen a single time; about 2.9% belongs to the top ten.

Input material: peripheral blood. The receptor was isolated from a woman aged 60-70 years with active or convalescent COVID-19. J is TRBJ2-1 and V is TRBV6-1; 7 bases are a match to TRBD2. CDR3 region: CASSEWGTITGEQFF. CDR3 DNA sequence: TGTGCCAGCAGTGAATGGGGGACTATCACGGGTGAGCAGTTCTTC.